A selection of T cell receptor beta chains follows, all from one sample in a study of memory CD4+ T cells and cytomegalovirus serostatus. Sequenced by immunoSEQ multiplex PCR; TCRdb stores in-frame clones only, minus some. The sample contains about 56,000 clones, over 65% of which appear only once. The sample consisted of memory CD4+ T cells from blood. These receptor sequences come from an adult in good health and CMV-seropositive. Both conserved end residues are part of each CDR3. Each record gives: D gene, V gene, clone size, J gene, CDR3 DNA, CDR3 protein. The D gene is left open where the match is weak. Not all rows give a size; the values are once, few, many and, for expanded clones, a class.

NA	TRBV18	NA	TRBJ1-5	TGTGCCAGCTCATCCGGACAGCATAGCAATCAGCCCCAGCATTTT	CASSSGQHSNQPQHF
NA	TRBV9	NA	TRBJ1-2	TGTGCCAGCAGCGTAGTAGACAGCTTCTATGGCTACACCTTC	CASSVVDSFYGYTF
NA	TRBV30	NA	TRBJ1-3	TGTGCCTGGAGTATGGGAAGGGGGACCTTCTCTGGAAACACCATATATTTT	CAWSMGRGTFSGNTIYF
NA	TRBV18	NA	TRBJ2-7	TGTGCCAGCTCCCTCCAGGGTGGGTACGAGCAGTACTTC	CASSLQGGYEQYF
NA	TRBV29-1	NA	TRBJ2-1	TGCAGCGTTGAAATGTTAGACAGAGTGCAGTTCTTC	CSVEMLDRVQFF
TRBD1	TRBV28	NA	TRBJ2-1	TGTGCCAGCAGTTTCCGGGACAGGGGTCAGTTCTTC	CASSFRDRGQFF
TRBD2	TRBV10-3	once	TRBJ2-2	TGTGCCATCAGTGAGGGACTAGCGGGACACCGGGGAGCTGTTTTT	CAISEGLAGHRGAVF
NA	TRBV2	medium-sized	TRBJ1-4	TGTGCCAGCAGCTTATATCAGGGGAATAATGAAAAACTGTTTTTT	CASSLYQGNNEKLFF
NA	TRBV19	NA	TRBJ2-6	TGTGCCAGTAGTTCTCGCTGGACTGGGGCCAACGTCCTGACTTTC	CASSSRWTGANVLTF
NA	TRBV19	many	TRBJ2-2	TGTGCCACGACCGAAAGGAACACCGGGGAGCTGTTTTTT	CATTERNTGELFF
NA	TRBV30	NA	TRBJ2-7	TGTGCCTGGAGTTGGAGCTCCTACGAGCAGTACTTC	CAWSWSSYEQYF
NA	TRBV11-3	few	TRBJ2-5	TGTGCCAGCAGCTCCTTTGCGGGCCAAGAGACCCAGTACTTC	CASSSFAGQETQYF
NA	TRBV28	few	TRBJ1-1	TGTGCCAGCAGTCCAGGGGACATGAACACTGAAGCTTTCTTT	CASSPGDMNTEAFF
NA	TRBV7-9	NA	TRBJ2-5	TGTGCCAGCAGCTTTAGACTACCCCAAGAGACCCAGTACTTC	CASSFRLPQETQYF
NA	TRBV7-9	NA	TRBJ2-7	TGTGCCAGCCAGCCGGTCTACGAGCAGTACTTC	CASQPVYEQYF
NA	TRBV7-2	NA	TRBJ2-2	TGTGCCAGCAGCTCCAGGGGCGGAACCGGGGAGCTGTTTTTT	CASSSRGGTGELFF
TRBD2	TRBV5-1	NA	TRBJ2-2	TGCGCCAGCAGTCAGGGACTAGCGGGCGCCGGGGAGCTGTTTTTT	CASSQGLAGAGELFF
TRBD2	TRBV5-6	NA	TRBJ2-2	TGTGCCAGCAGCCGGCCGACTAGCGGGAAGACCGGGGAGCTGTTTTTT	CASSRPTSGKTGELFF
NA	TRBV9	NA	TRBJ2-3	TGTGCCAGCAGCGTCGGGACCCGGGATACGCAGTATTTT	CASSVGTRDTQYF
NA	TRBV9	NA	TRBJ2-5	TGTGCCAGCAGCGTATTAGGGGGTGGCCAAGAGACCCAGTACTTC	CASSVLGGGQETQYF
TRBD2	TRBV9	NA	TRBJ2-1	TGTGCCAGCAGCGTAGGCCCGACTAGCGGGAGTCTCTATGAGCAGTTCTTC	CASSVGPTSGSLYEQFF
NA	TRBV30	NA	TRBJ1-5	TGTGCCTGGAGTGGAAAGGGGAACAATCAGCCCCAGCATTTT	CAWSGKGNNQPQHF
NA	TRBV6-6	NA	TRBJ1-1	TGTGCCAGCAGTCTGCCCCCTGACACTGAAGCTTTCTTT	CASSLPPDTEAFF
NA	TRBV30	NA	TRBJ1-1	TGTGCCTGGGAAAGAACCATGAACACTGAAGCTTTCTTT	CAWERTMNTEAFF
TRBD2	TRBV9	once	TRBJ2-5	TGTGCCAGCAGCTTGCATGGGGCGGGAGCCTACCAAGAGACCCAGTACTTC	CASSLHGAGAYQETQYF
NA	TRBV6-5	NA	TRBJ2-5	TGTGCCAGCAGTGCAGAGACCCAGTACTTC	CASSAETQYF
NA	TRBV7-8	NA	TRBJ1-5	TGTGCCAGCAGCCCCAGATCTGGTCAGCCCCAGCATTTT	CASSPRSGQPQHF
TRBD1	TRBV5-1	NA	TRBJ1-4	TGCGCCAGCAGACCCGACAGGGAGGGTGAAAAACTGTTTTTT	CASRPDREGEKLFF
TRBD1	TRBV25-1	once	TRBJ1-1	TGTGCCAGCAGTCCACTTACAGGGGGGACTGAAGCTTTCTTT	CASSPLTGGTEAFF
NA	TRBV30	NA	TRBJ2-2	TGTGCCTGGACGGGTGGAATCAAGAACACCGGGGAGCTGTTTTTT	CAWTGGIKNTGELFF
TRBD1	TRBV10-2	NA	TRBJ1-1	TGCGCCAGCAACAGGGGGGATAACACTGAAGCTTTCTTT	CASNRGDNTEAFF
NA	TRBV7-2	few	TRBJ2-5	TGTGCCAGCAGCTTCGCGGAAGAGACCCAGTACTTC	CASSFAEETQYF
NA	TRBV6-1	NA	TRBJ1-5	TGTGCCAGCAGTGTTGGAGGGTATAGCAATCAGCCCCAGCATTTT	CASSVGGYSNQPQHF
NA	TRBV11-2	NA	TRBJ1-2	TGTGCCAGCAGCTTAGGGGGGCTTGGGGATGGCTACACCTTC	CASSLGGLGDGYTF
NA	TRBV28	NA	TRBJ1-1	TGTGCCAGCAGTTTGCCCCAGGACTCTGAAGCTTTCTTT	CASSLPQDSEAFF
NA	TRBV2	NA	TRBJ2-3	TGTGCCAGCAGTAAGGGTGTAGTAGGCACAGATACGCAGTATTTT	CASSKGVVGTDTQYF
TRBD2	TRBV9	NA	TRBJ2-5	TGTGCCAGCAGCGTAGGCCTAGCGGGAGGGATGGAGACCCAGTACTTC	CASSVGLAGGMETQYF
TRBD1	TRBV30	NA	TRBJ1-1	TGTGCCTGGTCCGCTACAGGGGGCCCCCGGAACACTGAAGCTTTCTTT	CAWSATGGPRNTEAFF
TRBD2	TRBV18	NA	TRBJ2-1	TGTGCCAGCTCACCCTTGGCTAGCGGGGGCCCTACCAATTTAGAGCAGTTCTTC	CASSPLASGGPTNLEQFF
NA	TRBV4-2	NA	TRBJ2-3	TGTGCCAGCACCCCGGCCCGGGGGTTCACAGATACGCAGTATTTT	CASTPARGFTDTQYF
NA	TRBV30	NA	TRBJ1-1	TGTGCCTGGCACAGGCAGAACACTGAAGCTTTCTTT	CAWHRQNTEAFF
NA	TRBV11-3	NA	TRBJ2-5	TGTGCCAGCAGCTTAATTGGCGGGGGCAAGGCCCAGTACTTC	CASSLIGGGKAQYF
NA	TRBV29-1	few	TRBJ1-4	TGCAGCGCCCAGGGGCAAACTAATGAAAAACTGTTTTTT	CSAQGQTNEKLFF
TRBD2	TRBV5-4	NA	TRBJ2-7	TGTGCCAGCAGCTTCACTAGCGGGAGGGCCAACGAGCAGTACTTC	CASSFTSGRANEQYF
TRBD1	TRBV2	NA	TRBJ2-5	TGTGCCAGCACCACAGGGGTTGATGGGACCCAGTACTTC	CASTTGVDGTQYF
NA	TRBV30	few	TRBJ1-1	TGTGCCTGGAGTGACTTTGGTTGGGGAACTGAAGCTTTCTTT	CAWSDFGWGTEAFF
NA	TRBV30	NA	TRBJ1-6	TGTGCCTGCCAGAAGTTCAATGGGGGTTCACCCCTCCACTTT	CACQKFNGGSPLHF
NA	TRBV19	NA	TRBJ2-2	TGTGCCAGTAGTATCGATTCAGGGCCCGGGGAGCTGTTTTTT	CASSIDSGPGELFF